The present TCR beta chain was sequenced within a study of response to subunit inactivated influenza vaccine. General study findings and limits: The authors put forward the suggestion that each seasonal influenza vaccination may bring in only a limited number of new T cells.

The table lists this clonotype with a few counts. Its target is unknown. J gave up 0 bases and V 0 bases, and 7 bases lay outside the gene matches. From germline, CDR1 is MNHEY and CDR2 SVGEGT. The CDR3 consists of 18 residues. TCRdb re-called the RT-PCR reads with MiXCR, one entry per CDR3 protein. The sample lists hundreds of thousands of distinct CDR3 sequences; approximately 7.1% were seen once. V and J are TRBV6-2 or TRBV6-3 and TRBJ2-4; TRBD2 agrees at 8 bases. The sequence was collected from a man between 50 and 69 years old who received an inactivated influenza vaccine. The sequenced sample was PBMCs from blood, obtained roughly 24 months after vaccination. The CDR3 region is CASSYSSGSGKAKNIQYF. DNA for the CDR3: TGTGCCAGCAGTTACTCGAGCGGGAGCGGGAAAGCCAAAAACATTCAGTACTTC.